These T cell receptor beta chains were read from a single sample in a study of blood T cell repertoires in COVID-19. The data were produced by immunoSEQ multiplex PCR, yet TCRdb's version contains in-frame clones alone and is incomplete. The repertoire has a few hundred thousand clones, approximately 88% of them found once; the top ten carry approximately 2.5%. The sample was PBMCs or T cells enriched from blood (not recorded which). The receptors come from a woman aged 40 to 50 with acute COVID-19. Both conserved end residues are part of each CDR3. The D gene is left open where the match is weak. A clone size is listed for some rows: how often the clone was seen (once, few, many), or a class if it is expanded.

abundance: NA; v_gene: TRBV15; j_gene: TRBJ2-1; d_gene: TRBD2; len: 15; CDR3aa: CATSRAGLGVDEQFF; CDR3nt: TGTGCCACCAGCCGGGCAGGACTAGGGGTCGATGAGCAGTTCTTC
abundance: once; v_gene: TRBV19; j_gene: TRBJ1-4; d_gene: NA; len: 12; CDR3aa: CASTGLHEKLFF; CDR3nt: TGTGCCAGTACAGGGTTACATGAAAAACTGTTTTTT
abundance: NA; v_gene: TRBV3-1/TRBV3-2; j_gene: TRBJ2-1; d_gene: NA; len: 12; CDR3aa: CASSQEQLEQFF; CDR3nt: TGTGCCAGCAGCCAAGAACAACTAGAGCAGTTCTTC
abundance: NA; v_gene: TRBV28; j_gene: TRBJ1-6; d_gene: NA; len: 14; CDR3aa: CASSFRSGRSPLHF; CDR3nt: TGTGCCAGCAGTTTCCGGTCAGGGCGGTCACCCCTCCACTTT
abundance: NA; v_gene: TRBV4-1; j_gene: TRBJ1-2; d_gene: NA; len: 16; CDR3aa: CASSQGTEKANYGYTF; CDR3nt: TGCGCCAGCAGCCAAGGGACAGAGAAAGCTAACTATGGCTACACCTTC
abundance: NA; v_gene: TRBV5-1; j_gene: TRBJ1-4; d_gene: TRBD1; len: 15; CDR3aa: CASSSTGTGNEKLFF; CDR3nt: TGCGCCAGCAGCTCGACCGGGACAGGCAATGAAAAACTGTTTTTT
abundance: NA; v_gene: TRBV7-2; j_gene: TRBJ1-5; d_gene: TRBD1; len: 15; CDR3aa: CASSLGTGGNQPQHF; CDR3nt: TGTGCCAGCAGCTTGGGGACAGGGGGAAATCAGCCCCAGCATTTT
abundance: NA; v_gene: TRBV5-1; j_gene: TRBJ1-6; d_gene: NA; len: 15; CDR3aa: CASSLAGDDNSPLHF; CDR3nt: TGCGCCAGCAGCTTGGCCGGGGATGATAATTCACCCCTCCACTTT
abundance: NA; v_gene: TRBV5-1; j_gene: TRBJ1-1; d_gene: TRBD1; len: 15; CDR3aa: CASSLGTGRNTEAFF; CDR3nt: TGCGCCAGCAGCTTGGGGACAGGACGGAACACTGAAGCTTTCTTT
abundance: NA; v_gene: TRBV20-1; j_gene: TRBJ1-6; d_gene: NA; len: 14; CDR3aa: CSASLRGYNSPLHF; CDR3nt: TGCAGTGCTAGTTTACGCGGTTATAATTCACCCCTCCACTTT
abundance: once; v_gene: TRBV5-1; j_gene: TRBJ2-1; d_gene: NA; len: 13; CDR3aa: CATKQGSNNEQFF; CDR3nt: TGCGCCACCAAACAGGGTTCGAACAATGAGCAGTTCTTC
abundance: NA; v_gene: TRBV2; j_gene: TRBJ1-2; d_gene: NA; len: 14; CDR3aa: CASTGVRGDYGYTF; CDR3nt: TGTGCCAGCACTGGGGTGCGGGGGGACTATGGCTACACCTTC
abundance: NA; v_gene: TRBV4-3; j_gene: TRBJ1-4; d_gene: NA; len: 15; CDR3aa: CASSQSGTQYEKLFF; CDR3nt: TGCGCCAGCAGCCAATCCGGGACACAGTATGAAAAACTGTTTTTT
abundance: few; v_gene: TRBV25-1; j_gene: TRBJ1-2; d_gene: TRBD1; len: 16; CDR3aa: CASQPAGQGKYYGYTF; CDR3nt: TGTGCCAGCCAACCCGCCGGACAGGGAAAATACTATGGCTACACCTTC
abundance: NA; v_gene: TRBV19; j_gene: TRBJ1-2; d_gene: NA; len: 14; CDR3aa: CASSMIGMRDGYTF; CDR3nt: TGTGCCAGTAGTATGATCGGGATGCGGGATGGCTACACCTTC
abundance: NA; v_gene: TRBV30; j_gene: TRBJ1-3; d_gene: NA; len: 13; CDR3aa: CAWQTDSGNTIYF; CDR3nt: TGTGCCTGGCAAACAGATTCTGGAAACACCATATATTTT
abundance: NA; v_gene: TRBV7-7; j_gene: TRBJ2-1; d_gene: TRBD2; len: 15; CDR3aa: CASSPGTSGIDEQFF; CDR3nt: TGTGCTAGCAGCCCGGGGACTAGCGGGATAGATGAGCAGTTCTTC
abundance: NA; v_gene: TRBV6-2/TRBV6-3; j_gene: TRBJ1-5; d_gene: TRBD1; len: 16; CDR3aa: CASSDPTGKVAQPQHF; CDR3nt: TGTGCCAGCAGTGATCCGACAGGGAAGGTAGCACAGCCCCAGCATTTT
abundance: NA; v_gene: TRBV10-1; j_gene: TRBJ2-1; d_gene: TRBD2; len: 15; CDR3aa: CASSESAGDYNEQFF; CDR3nt: TGCGCCAGCAGTGAGTCGGCGGGGGACTACAATGAGCAGTTCTTC
abundance: NA; v_gene: TRBV10-1; j_gene: TRBJ2-2; d_gene: NA; len: 14; CDR3aa: CASSPGGNTGELFF; CDR3nt: TGCGCCAGCTCTCCCGGGGGGAACACCGGGGAGCTGTTTTTT
abundance: few; v_gene: TRBV5-6; j_gene: TRBJ2-3; d_gene: NA; len: 17; CDR3aa: CASSGGTGRSGTDTQYF; CDR3nt: TGTGCCAGCAGCGGAGGGACGGGGCGTTCGGGCACAGATACGCAGTATTTT
abundance: NA; v_gene: TRBV24-1; j_gene: TRBJ1-1; d_gene: NA; len: 15; CDR3aa: CATSDGGAGNTEAFF; CDR3nt: TGTGCCACCAGTGATGGCGGGGCTGGGAACACTGAAGCTTTCTTT
abundance: NA; v_gene: TRBV5-1; j_gene: TRBJ1-4; d_gene: TRBD1; len: 14; CDR3aa: CASSSTGVWEKLFF; CDR3nt: TGCGCCAGCAGCTCAACAGGGGTGTGGGAAAAACTGTTTTTT
abundance: few; v_gene: TRBV30; j_gene: TRBJ2-2; d_gene: TRBD1; len: 14; CDR3aa: CAWDRDRGTGELFF; CDR3nt: TGTGCCTGGGACCGGGACAGGGGAACCGGGGAGCTGTTTTTT
abundance: NA; v_gene: TRBV6-2/TRBV6-3; j_gene: TRBJ2-1; d_gene: TRBD2; len: 16; CDR3aa: CASSSYAGGGDNEQFF; CDR3nt: TGTGCCAGCAGCTCTTATGCGGGAGGGGGGGACAATGAGCAGTTCTTC
abundance: NA; v_gene: TRBV9; j_gene: TRBJ1-4; d_gene: NA; len: 15; CDR3aa: CASSPLEGFAEKLFF; CDR3nt: TGTGCCAGCAGCCCCCTTGAGGGATTCGCTGAAAAACTGTTTTTT
abundance: few; v_gene: TRBV10-3; j_gene: TRBJ1-4; d_gene: NA; len: 13; CDR3aa: CAIKSGVDEKLFF; CDR3nt: TGTGCCATCAAATCAGGGGTTGACGAAAAACTGTTTTTT
abundance: NA; v_gene: TRBV6-5; j_gene: TRBJ1-1; d_gene: NA; len: 13; CDR3aa: CASSYQGLTEAFF; CDR3nt: TGTGCCAGCAGTTACCAGGGGTTAACTGAAGCTTTCTTT
abundance: NA; v_gene: TRBV10-3; j_gene: TRBJ1-5; d_gene: NA; len: 13; CDR3aa: CAISSEPNQPQHF; CDR3nt: TGTGCCATATCATCAGAACCCAATCAGCCCCAGCATTTT
abundance: NA; v_gene: TRBV29-1; j_gene: TRBJ2-3; d_gene: NA; len: 11; CDR3aa: CSVEVRDTQYF; CDR3nt: TGCAGCGTTGAAGTCAGAGATACGCAGTATTTT
abundance: NA; v_gene: TRBV4-3; j_gene: TRBJ1-1; d_gene: NA; len: 16; CDR3aa: CASSQGARVGNTEAFF; CDR3nt: TGCGCCAGCAGCCAAGGTGCACGGGTGGGGAACACTGAAGCTTTCTTT
abundance: NA; v_gene: TRBV11-2; j_gene: TRBJ2-5; d_gene: NA; len: 19; CDR3aa: CASSLQGVARGSSQETQYF; CDR3nt: TGTGCCAGCAGCTTACAAGGCGTAGCGCGAGGATCCTCCCAAGAGACCCAGTACTTC
abundance: few; v_gene: TRBV27; j_gene: TRBJ2-3; d_gene: NA; len: 13; CDR3aa: CASSIGVADTQYF; CDR3nt: TGTGCCAGCAGTATCGGTGTCGCAGATACGCAGTATTTT
abundance: NA; v_gene: TRBV10-3; j_gene: TRBJ1-1; d_gene: NA; len: 11; CDR3aa: CAIIVAAEAFF; CDR3nt: TGTGCCATCATCGTCGCGGCTGAAGCTTTCTTT
abundance: NA; v_gene: TRBV2; j_gene: TRBJ1-5; d_gene: NA; len: 15; CDR3aa: CASSAVTVSNQPQHF; CDR3nt: TGTGCCAGCAGTGCAGTGACTGTTAGCAATCAGCCCCAGCATTTT
abundance: NA; v_gene: TRBV4-2; j_gene: TRBJ1-2; d_gene: NA; len: 16; CDR3aa: CASSQDGGAGSYGYTF; CDR3nt: TGTGCCAGCAGCCAAGATGGCGGGGCCGGGAGCTATGGCTACACCTTC
abundance: NA; v_gene: TRBV7-2; j_gene: TRBJ1-6; d_gene: TRBD1; len: 15; CDR3aa: CASTLTGDPNSPLHF; CDR3nt: TGTGCCAGCACCCTCACAGGGGACCCCAATTCACCCCTCCACTTT
abundance: once; v_gene: TRBV27; j_gene: TRBJ1-2; d_gene: TRBD1; len: 13; CDR3aa: CASRRPGQGDYTF; CDR3nt: TGTGCCAGCAGACGGCCGGGACAGGGGGATTACACCTTC
abundance: NA; v_gene: TRBV4-3; j_gene: TRBJ1-4; d_gene: NA; len: 15; CDR3aa: CASSQDNREGEKLFF; CDR3nt: TGCGCCAGCAGCCAAGACAACAGGGAGGGTGAAAAACTGTTTTTT
abundance: NA; v_gene: TRBV2; j_gene: TRBJ2-3; d_gene: TRBD1; len: 10; CDR3aa: CATGTDTQYF; CDR3nt: TGTGCGACAGGGACAGATACGCAGTATTTT
abundance: NA; v_gene: TRBV27; j_gene: TRBJ2-2; d_gene: NA; len: 13; CDR3aa: CASSSGTTGELFF; CDR3nt: TGTGCCAGCAGTTCGGGTACCACCGGGGAGCTGTTTTTT
abundance: NA; v_gene: TRBV18; j_gene: TRBJ2-5; d_gene: NA; len: 15; CDR3aa: CASSPSDSPQETQYF; CDR3nt: TGTGCCAGCTCACCCTCGGACTCACCTCAAGAGACCCAGTACTTC
abundance: NA; v_gene: TRBV27; j_gene: TRBJ2-2; d_gene: NA; len: 13; CDR3aa: CASRITNTGELFF; CDR3nt: TGTGCCAGCAGAATAACAAACACCGGGGAGCTGTTTTTT
abundance: NA; v_gene: TRBV5-4; j_gene: TRBJ1-1; d_gene: NA; len: 16; CDR3aa: CASSLYVSVRDTEAFF; CDR3nt: TGTGCCAGCAGCTTGTACGTGTCGGTCCGCGACACTGAAGCTTTCTTT
abundance: NA; v_gene: TRBV7-2; j_gene: TRBJ1-5; d_gene: NA; len: 14; CDR3aa: CASSLIGSGQPQHF; CDR3nt: TGTGCCAGCAGCTTAATTGGTAGTGGTCAGCCCCAGCATTTT